Following are 21 T cell receptor beta chains from one sample sequenced in a study of graft-versus-host responses after intestinal transplantation. These TCRs are of unknown antigen specificity. The method was immunoSEQ multiplex PCR; TCRdb's version includes in-frame clones alone and lacks a portion of them. The sample includes some 86,000 clones, roughly 91% seen only once; the top ten take about 0.1%. Sample: unstimulated CD4+ T cells sorted from spleen or lymph node cells, taken before intestinal transplant. The receptors were gathered from a human donor who received an intestinal transplant.

The V gene is TRBV30, the J gene TRBJ1-4, with D perhaps TRBD1 (6 bases). Looked up from germline, CDR1 is GTSNPN and CDR2 is SVGIG (reference sequence). Trimming removed 3 bases from V and 7 bases from J, with 21 bases in between. This CDR3 region has 16 residues. For the CDR3, the DNA is TGTGCCTGGAGAGACCTTTTCAGGGGTTCGGGTGAAAAACTGTTTTTT. Amino acids: CAWRDLFRGSGEKLFF.

The chain carries TRBV4-1 and TRBJ2-2; 8 bases align to TRBD2. The CDR3 sequence is 18 residues long. The trim removed 1 base at V and 0 bases at J, leaving 7 bases unmatched. Germline V gene sequence: CDR1 MGHRA, CDR2 YSYEKL. In DNA, the CDR3 is TGCGCCAGCAGCCAAGCGCGTAGCGGGGCCTCGAACACCGGGGAGCTGTTTTTT. Protein sequence: CASSQARSGASNTGELFF.

V and J are TRBV7-2 and TRBJ1-2; D unclear. This CDR3 has 12 amino acids. V was cut by 1 base and J by 4 bases, with 4 bases left in between. Germline V gene lookup returns CDR1 SGHTA and CDR2 FQGNSA. The CDR3 nucleotides read TGTGCCAGCAGCTTAGGCAGCTATGGCTACACCTTC. Protein product: CASSLGSYGYTF.

The chain is built from TRBV6-6 and TRBJ2-7; 11 bases match TRBD2. Trimming removed 6 bases from V and 2 bases from J; junction bases left unmatched: 6. This CDR3 has 15 amino acids. Germline V gene data show CDR1 as MNHNY and CDR2 as SVGAGI (reference sequence). As DNA, the CDR3 is TGTGCCAGCAGCCTGCTAGCGGGGGGTCCCTACGAGCAGTACTTC. This codes for CASSLLAGGPYEQYF.

The gene calls are TRBV6-1 and TRBJ2-2; possibly TRBD1 for D (5 bases). V was clipped by 8 bases and J by 1 base, with 5 bases between them. This CDR3 has 12 amino acids. Per germline, CDR1 MNHNS and CDR2 SASEGT. The CDR3 nucleotides are TGTGCCAGCGACAGGAACACCGGGGAGCTGTTTTTT. Amino acid sequence: CASDRNTGELFF.

This chain uses TRBV7-2 with TRBJ2-7, with D maybe TRBD1 (5 bases). The V and J ends lost 2 bases and 2 bases respectively, with 10 bases between them. CDR1 and CDR2 from the germline V gene are SGHTA and FQGNSA. CDR3 length equals 14 residues. CDR3 DNA sequence: TGTGCCAGCAGCTTACTTCCCAGGGCCTACGAGCAGTACTTC. Its translation is CASSLLPRAYEQYF.

CDR3: CASTHSRTANYGYTF. Here the CDR3 DNA reads TGTGCCAGCACCCACTCAAGAACAGCTAACTATGGCTACACCTTC. J is TRBJ1-2 and V is TRBV7-2; D is unresolved. V was pared by 7 bases and J by 0 bases, with 15 bases between. Per germline, CDR1 SGHTA and CDR2 FQGNSA. The CDR3 totals 15 residues. Combining the CDR3 with reference TRBV7-2 and TRBJ1-2 gives the whole variable domain GAGVSQSPSNKVTEKGKDVELRCDPISGHTALYWYRQSLGQGLEFLIYFQGNSAPDKSGLPSDRFSAERTGGSVSTLTIQRTQQEDSAVYLCASTHSRTANYGYTFGSGTRLTVV.

The chain joins TRBV10-3 to TRBJ2-1; D is unresolved. Germline values: CDR1 ENHRY, CDR2 SYGVKD. CDR3 length: 12 residues. Trimming cost V 11 bases and J 0 bases, with 8 bases left between them. The CDR3 loop is CAAQSSYNEQFF. The CDR3 coding sequence is TGTGCCGCACAGAGCTCCTACAATGAGCAGTTCTTC.

In this sample, this clone turned up once. This sequence joins TRBV7-9 and TRBJ1-6, with D unclear. The CDR3 sequence is 13 residues long. The V end lost 1 base, the J end lost 9 bases, and 7 bases lay between the germline ends. In germline, CDR1 is SEHNR, CDR2 FQNEAQ (reference sequence). The CDR3 region is CASSLGEGSPLHF. The CDR3 DNA is TGTGCCAGCAGCTTAGGGGAGGGTTCACCCCTCCACTTT. The variable domain in full, completed from reference TRBV7-9 and TRBJ1-6, reads DTGVSQNPRHKITKRGQNVTFRCDPISEHNRLYWYRQTLGQGPEFLTYFQNEAQLEKSRLLSDRFSAERPKGSFSTLEIQRTEQGDSAMYLCASSLGEGSPLHFGNGTRLTVT.

The chain recombines TRBV18 with TRBJ1-4, with a tentative D call TRBD1 (5 bases). V was clipped by 1 base and J by 6 bases, with 9 bases between them. Germline loops: CDR1 KGHSH, CDR2 LQKENI. The CDR3 covers 14 residues. The CDR3 loop is CASSPLQGYEKLFF. As DNA, the CDR3 is TGTGCCAGCTCACCACTGCAGGGCTATGAAAAACTGTTTTTT.

With regard to this clone: At one end, the junction sequence differs from germline, possibly due to a read error. The chain combines TRBV2 with TRBJ2-7; D possibly corresponds to TRBD1 (5 bases). CDR1 and CDR2 from the germline V gene are SNHLY and FYNNEI. The CDR3 loop spans 11 amino acids. Here the CDR3 DNA reads TGTGCCAGCAGTGAATCGGCAGGCAGGGCTTTC. This encodes CASSESAGRAF.

The rearrangement joins TRBV7-8 to TRBJ1-2; TRBD1 matches at 8 bases. The CDR3 contains 15 residues. Unmatched junction bases numbered 8, after V lost 4 bases and J lost 4 bases. In germline, CDR1 is SGHVS, CDR2 FQNEAQ. CDR3 protein: CASSSGQGGPYGYTF. The CDR3 region has the DNA TGTGCCAGCAGCTCAGGACAGGGTGGTCCCTATGGCTACACCTTC. Based on the CDR3 plus reference TRBV7-8 and TRBJ1-2, the full variable domain is GAGVSQSPRYKVAKRGQDVALRCDPISGHVSLFWYQQALGQGPEFLTYFQNEAQLDKSGLPSDRFFAERPEGSVSTLKIQRTQQEDSAVYLCASSSGQGGPYGYTFGSGTRLTVV.

The chain combines TRBV7-2 with TRBJ2-3; 9 bases are a match to TRBD1. Germline CDR1 reads SGHTA; CDR2 reads FQGNSA. The J segment lost 4 bases and the V segment lost 1 base, leaving 3 bases of the junction unmatched. The CDR3 is made up of 15 amino acids. The CDR3: CASSLETGGPDTQYF. CDR3 coding DNA: TGTGCCAGCAGCTTAGAAACAGGGGGCCCAGATACGCAGTATTTT.

This chain joins TRBV12-5 and TRBJ2-7, with unresolved D. The V and J ends lost 7 bases and 3 bases respectively, with 4 bases between them. From germline, CDR1 is LGHNT and CDR2 FRNRAP. This CDR3 spans 10 amino acids. CDR3 residues: CASAHYEQYF. CDR3 sequence (DNA): TGTGCTAGTGCCCACTACGAGCAGTACTTC.

The chain is built from TRBV5-1 and TRBJ1-1, with a tentative D call TRBD1 (6 bases). The CDR3 runs 16 residues. Germline CDR1 SGHRS, CDR2 YFSETQ. With 3 bases removed from V and 4 bases from J, the gap between germline ends came to 19 bases. CDR3 loop: CASSSTAGGLGTEAFF. CDR3 nucleotides: TGCGCCAGCAGCTCAACCGCGGGGGGGCTCGGCACTGAAGCTTTCTTT.

The CDR3 DNA reads TGTGCCAGCAGGACCAGGGGGTTCGATTCACCCCTCCACTTT. Its translation is CASRTRGFDSPLHF. V gene TRBV6-6 combines with J gene TRBJ1-6; TRBD1 aligns across 7 bases. Trimming cost V 6 bases and J 8 bases; bases outside gene matches: 7. The CDR3 runs 14 residues. CDR1 is MNHNY and CDR2 is SVGAGI in the germline V gene (reference sequence).

This chain links TRBV23-1 with TRBJ1-1; the match to TRBD1 covers 8 bases. TRBV23-1 is assigned to the ORF class and has an uncertain function. The CDR3 length is 15 residues. The V gene end was trimmed by 4 bases and the J gene end by 2 bases; junction bases not matched to a gene: 6. As DNA, the CDR3 is TGCGCCAGCAGTCCCGTCAGGGGGCGTAACACTGAAGCTTTCTTT. It translates to CASSPVRGRNTEAFF.

The chain recombines TRBV6-5 with TRBJ1-1, with 8 bases fitting TRBD1. Germline V gene lookup returns CDR1 MNHEY and CDR2 SVGAGI. This CDR3 contains 14 residues. J was trimmed by 4 bases and V by 5 bases; bases with no gene match: 6. This CDR3 reads CASSRRTGSTEAFF. The CDR3 coding sequence is TGTGCCAGCAGTCGAAGGACAGGGAGCACTGAAGCTTTCTTT.

The CDR3 reads CASSPTGDSGANVLTF. The CDR3 DNA reads as TGTGCCAGCAGCCCTACAGGCGACTCTGGGGCCAACGTCCTGACTTTC. The chain carries TRBV5-6 and TRBJ2-6; tentative D call: TRBD1 (5 bases). Trimming removed 4 bases from V and 0 bases from J, with 11 bases in between. The V gene's germline CDR1 is SGHDT and CDR2 YYEEEE. This CDR3 contains 16 residues.

V usage is TRBV4-3 and J usage is TRBJ2-2; D ambiguous. The V gene's germline CDR1 is LGHNA and CDR2 YSLEER. Between the trimmed V and J ends, which lost 3 bases and 8 bases, there was a span of 10 bases. The CDR3 consists of 13 residues. This CDR3 reads CASSQPYEGELFF. The CDR3 region has the DNA TGCGCCAGCAGCCAGCCCTACGAGGGGGAGCTGTTTTTT.

In its sample, this clone was seen a few times. The chain employs TRBV5-6 and TRBJ1-6; D call uncertain. The CDR3 is 14 amino acids. The V and J ends lost 4 bases and 11 bases respectively, with 16 bases between them. Germline CDR1 reads SGHDT; CDR2 reads YYEEEE. In DNA form, the CDR3 reads TGTGCCAGCAGCCTCACGCGGGGTCGCACACCCCTCCACTTT. Amino acid sequence: CASSLTRGRTPLHF.